This T cell receptor beta chain was recorded in a study of control samples from healthy donors and cancer patients. Looked up from germline, CDR1 is LNHNV and CDR2 is YYDKDF (reference sequence). The V end lost 0 bases, the J end lost 6 bases, and 9 bases lay between the germline ends. The CDR3 extends over 14 amino acids. Measured with immunoSEQ multiplex PCR; TCRdb has only the in-frame clones, and not every one. Of 90,000 or so clones listed, less than 90% are singletons. This clone occurred once. Sequencing was performed on PBMCs. The chain employs TRBV15 and TRBJ1-5, with TRBD1 as a possible D gene (5 bases). The source is a woman in her 50s with colorectal cancer. The CDR3 protein is CATSRDRGVQPQHF. CDR3 nucleotides: TGTGCCACCAGCAGAGATCGGGGGGTTCAGCCCCAGCATTTT. The entire variable domain, with the rest obtained from reference TRBV15 and TRBJ1-5, is as follows: DAMVIQNPRYQVTQFGKPVTLSCSQTLNHNVMYWYQQKSSQAPKLLFHYYDKDFNNEADTPDNFQSRRPNTSFCFLDIRSPGLGDTAMYLCATSRDRGVQPQHFGDGTRLSIL.